A selection of T cell receptor beta chains follows, all from one sample in a study of T cell responses to AZD1222 COVID-19 vaccine. Profiling relied on immunoSEQ multiplex PCR, and the TCRdb table lists in-frame clones only, not all of them. The data contain approximately 120,000 clones, roughly 86% of them singletons. Sequenced here: peripheral blood, sampled 28 days after the second AZD1222 dose. The origin of the receptors is an adult who received the AZD1222 COVID-19 vaccine. Each CDR3 is given with its conserved first and last residue. Fields, in order: V gene, J gene, clone size, D gene, CDR3 protein, CDR3 DNA. The D gene is left open where the match is weak. A row's size may be missing; if present it is once, few, many or a size class.

>TRBV19|TRBJ2-3|once|.
CASSKRVTSTDTQYF
TGTGCCAGTAGTAAACGGGTGACCAGCACAGATACGCAGTATTTT
>TRBV5-1|TRBJ1-1|.|.
CASSLSTGSTEAFF
TGCGCCAGCAGCTTGTCCACCGGTTCCACTGAAGCTTTCTTT
>TRBV6-4|TRBJ1-6|.|.
CASSESGTNSPLHF
TGTGCCAGCAGTGAATCAGGGACGAATTCACCCCTCCACTTT
>TRBV27|TRBJ1-2|.|TRBD1
CASSSTSGQGAFNYGYTF
TGTGCCAGCAGTTCCACCTCAGGACAGGGGGCATTTAACTATGGCTACACCTTC
>TRBV29-1|TRBJ2-3|.|.
CSVGAGARDTQYF
TGCAGCGTGGGGGCAGGGGCTCGAGATACGCAGTATTTT
>TRBV4-2|TRBJ2-7|.|.
CASSPNLPAGMSSYEQYF
TGTGCCAGCAGCCCAAATCTCCCGGCAGGGATGAGCTCCTACGAGCAGTACTTC
>TRBV7-8|TRBJ2-7|.|TRBD2
CASSSGTRGEQYF
TGTGCCAGCAGCTCCGGGACTAGAGGGGAGCAGTACTTC
>TRBV23-1|TRBJ1-4|once|TRBD1
CASSHPTPTGGLGYSRSTNEKLFF
TGCGCCAGCAGTCATCCCACTCCGACAGGGGGCCTTGGATATAGTCGGTCAACTAATGAAAAACTGTTTTTT
>TRBV30|TRBJ1-4|.|.
CAWSFGRAIEKLFF
TGTGCCTGGAGTTTTGGACGGGCTATTGAAAAACTGTTTTTT
>TRBV18|TRBJ1-2|.|TRBD1
CASSPRTGDGYTF
TGTGCCAGCTCACCCCGGACAGGGGATGGCTACACCTTC
>TRBV2|TRBJ2-7|.|.
CASSVVGDEQYF
TGTGCCAGCAGTGTCGTAGGAGACGAGCAGTACTTC
>TRBV7-8|TRBJ1-2|.|TRBD1
CASSQGGPTGGNGYTF
TGTGCCAGCAGCCAAGGAGGGCCGACAGGGGGAAACGGCTACACCTTC
>TRBV28|TRBJ1-6|.|TRBD1
CASSDTGGSSPLHF
TGTGCCAGCAGCGACACAGGGGGTAGTTCACCCCTCCACTTT
>TRBV2|TRBJ1-3|once|.
CASSGTEGNTIYF
TGTGCCAGCAGTGGGACAGAAGGAAACACCATATATTTT
>TRBV6-2/TRBV6-3|TRBJ1-5|once|TRBD1
CASTPQGGGSQPQHF
TGTGCCAGCACCCCACAGGGGGGAGGGAGTCAGCCCCAGCATTTT
>TRBV5-4|TRBJ2-1|.|.
CASSPPGDRSYNEQFF
TGTGCCAGCAGCCCCCCGGGCGACAGGTCTTACAATGAGCAGTTCTTC
>TRBV7-9|TRBJ2-7|.|TRBD2
CASTFGGGNYEQYF
TGTGCCAGCACCTTTGGGGGGGGTAACTACGAGCAGTACTTC
>TRBV4-2|TRBJ2-3|.|TRBD2
CASSQSPTSGGADTQYF
TGTGCCAGCAGCCAATCCCCGACTAGCGGGGGTGCAGATACGCAGTATTTT
>TRBV9|TRBJ2-5|.|.
CASSVGLAETQYF
TGTGCCAGCAGCGTAGGCCTAGCAGAGACCCAGTACTTC